This record looks at one T cell receptor beta chain sequence and its context. This clone was seen a handful of times. Its antigen is currently not known. Per-base qualities were not stored, and no clone one base away is much larger. The data were taken from a study of beta chain features in type 1 diabetes listed by TCRdb under 2018. A note on the overall study: Mean age, gender distribution, total cell number and subset yield did not differ between patients and healthy donors. A total of approximately 100,000,000 sorted cells were examined across all samples, and the number of cells per subset was strongly correlated with RNA yield. The study compared TCRB repertoires of sorted circulating CD4+ T cell subsets between recently diagnosed type 1 diabetes patients and matched healthy donors. Regulatory and stem cell-like memory subsets were obtained from only 8 patients and roughly eight healthy donors, while naive and central memory subsets were obtained from all 28 donors.

The High Capacity cDNA Reverse Transcription Kit was used to reverse transcribe all of the isolated RNA, meaning that expressed TCRB transcripts were what got sequenced. Naive, central memory and regulatory T cell samples underwent deep immunoSEQ sequencing, averaging about 3.57 million total reads per sample. Sorted cells were lysed in RLT buffer, and RNA was extracted using DNase-treated RNeasy Micro or Mini kits according to cell number. Each cell subset was processed on its own to prevent cross-contamination, while patient and healthy donor samples were processed together. The immunoSEQ multiplex PCR was used to amplify TCRB sequences from cDNA, generating 87-bp fragments that spanned the CDR3 region. Amplicons were sequenced on the Illumina HiSeq platform. The authors' analysis ran thus. PCR bias was computationally corrected using synthetic template baselines, reads within Hamming distance 2 were collapsed, and singletons that could not be merged were discarded. Reads were aligned to IMGT to assign V, D and J genes, CDR3 length, and insertions or deletions at six rearrangement sites. Within each subset, clonotype counts were normalized to sorted cell number, after which true diversity and Gini coefficients were computed with the tcR R package. Repertoire sharing was quantified using the overlap coefficient calculated on TCRB nucleotide sequences. Drawn from immuneACCESS, this table holds only the in-frame rearrangements with V and J called that TCRdb kept. Clones are partly lost; checked studies trace under half to an unresolved V gene and leave the rest unexplained. Clone size and the V and J calls come from that table; the DNA yielded D and trimming. Recorded for this sample are some 160,000 clones; roughly 9% of them occurred a single time. The ten largest clones add up to about 0.7% of the sample.

A single peripheral blood draw of about 120 mL on average was collected from each donor into heparinised tubes. A BD FACSAria II was used to sort naive, central memory, regulatory and stem cell-like memory CD4+ T cells with a panel that included CD45RO, CCR7, CD25, CD127, CD95 and CD27. All sorted populations exceeded 98% purity. PBMCs were isolated right away by Lymphoprep density gradient centrifugation and were stained directly, without culture. So that batch effects would be minimized, each experiment stained and sorted samples in pairs, pairing one healthy donor with one patient. Results the study describes overall, beyond this receptor: Because small numbers of individuals were included in the HLA sub-analyses, any influence of HLA type on TCRB rearrangement was left unresolved. In all four CD4+ subsets, TCRB CDR3 length was moderately but significantly shorter in type 1 diabetes patients. Shorter templates might be favored by PCR, yet because patient and control samples were amplified and corrected together, any such skew would affect both groups equally. At VDJ recombination sites, type 1 diabetes patients had fewer insertions and more deleted nucleotides, which implies abnormalities in thymic rearrangement. Sequencing cDNA rather than genomic DNA could over-represent highly expressing activated cells, although activation and CD3 levels did not differ between groups. Naive, central memory and regulatory TCRB repertoires appeared more similar among patients than among healthy donors.

Measured from the cysteine to the phenylalanine, the CDR3 is 12 residues long. CDR3 DNA only is kept here, 36 bases in frame from base 1. Looking up the germline V gene yields CDR1 SQVTM and CDR2 ANQGSEA. This chain joins TRBV29-1 to TRBJ2-7, and 8 junction bases match TRBD2. TRBJ2-5 matches the DNA end more closely, so the J call is doubtful. Source material: central memory CD4+ T cells from blood. This clonotype was sampled from a woman between 25 and 40 years old with type 1 diabetes. This receptor has the CDR3 CSVREGGETQYF. Read as DNA, the sequence is TGCAGCGTCCGGGAGGGAGGAGAGACCCAGTACTTC.